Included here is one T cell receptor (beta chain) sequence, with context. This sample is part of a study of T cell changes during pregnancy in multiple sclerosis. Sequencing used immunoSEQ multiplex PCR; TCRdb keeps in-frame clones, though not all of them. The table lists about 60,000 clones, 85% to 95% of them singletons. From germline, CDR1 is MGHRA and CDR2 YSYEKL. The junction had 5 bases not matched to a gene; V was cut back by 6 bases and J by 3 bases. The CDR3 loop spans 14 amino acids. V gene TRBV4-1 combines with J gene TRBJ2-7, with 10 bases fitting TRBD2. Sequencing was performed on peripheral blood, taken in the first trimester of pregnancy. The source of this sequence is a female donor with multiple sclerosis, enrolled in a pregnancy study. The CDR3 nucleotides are TGCGCCAGCAGACTTGCTAGCGGGGGCTACGAGCAGTACTTC. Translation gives CASRLASGGYEQYF.